The rows below give T cell receptor beta chains drawn from one sample of a study of OX40 agonist ivuxolimab in advanced cancers. Here immunoSEQ multiplex PCR was the method, and the copy in TCRdb shows in-frame clones only, minus some. This table holds 96,000 or so clones, around 91% found once. Sequenced material: CD4+ or CD8+ T cells sorted from blood, taken in a trial of the OX40 agonist ivuxolimab. These receptors came from an adult with an advanced solid tumor such as melanoma, head and neck, liver or kidney cancer. Both conserved end residues are part of each CDR3. A D gene is named only where the DNA matches it firmly. For some rows the clone size is stated as once, few or many, or as a class when expanded; others skip it.

D,J,V,size,DNA,CDR3
NA,TRBJ2-1,TRBV6-4,NA,TGTGCCAGCAGTGTAGACGGGGATGAGCAGTTCTTC,CASSVDGDEQFF
NA,TRBJ2-5,TRBV19,NA,TGTGCCAGTCGGCAGGGGCAAGAGACCCAGTACTTC,CASRQGQETQYF
NA,TRBJ2-4,TRBV29-1,NA,TGCAGCGTTGAGTTTGGCTCCATTCAGTACTTC,CSVEFGSIQYF
TRBD1,TRBJ2-5,TRBV19,NA,TGTGCCAGTAACAGGGGGCTGGGGGAGACCCAGTACTTC,CASNRGLGETQYF
NA,TRBJ2-5,TRBV5-1,few,TGCGCCAGCAGAAAGGACAGTACACAAGAGACCCAGTACTTC,CASRKDSTQETQYF
NA,TRBJ2-4,TRBV23-1,NA,TGCGCCAGCAGTCAATTGTGGGTCCGAGCGGACATTCAGTACTTC,CASSQLWVRADIQYF
NA,TRBJ2-7,TRBV29-1,NA,TGCAGCGTTGAAGCGGGGAGCAGCTACGAGCAGTACTTC,CSVEAGSSYEQYF
NA,TRBJ2-5,TRBV9,NA,TGTGCCAGCAGCGTACGAGGGAGGGGGGAGACCCAGTACTTC,CASSVRGRGETQYF
NA,TRBJ2-7,TRBV5-8,NA,TGTGCCAGCAGCTATACCGGGAAATTAAACGAGCAGTACTTC,CASSYTGKLNEQYF
NA,TRBJ1-1,TRBV28,NA,TGTGCCAGCAGTTTAAGATCAGGAGTGAACACTGAAGCTTTCTTT,CASSLRSGVNTEAFF
NA,TRBJ2-3,TRBV2,once,TGTGCCACTTCCGGTGGTGAGAAAAGGGGTGTAAGCACAGATACGCAGTATTTT,CATSGGEKRGVSTDTQYF
NA,TRBJ2-5,TRBV28,NA,TGTGCCAGCAGCCCGCCAGGGGCCGGGGAGACCCAGTACTTC,CASSPPGAGETQYF
NA,TRBJ2-5,TRBV2,NA,TGTGCCAGCAGCGTGATGGGCCAAGAGACCCAGTACTTC,CASSVMGQETQYF
NA,TRBJ2-5,TRBV11-3,NA,TGTGCCAGCAGCCCAGGATGGGGCGGAGAGACCCAGTACTTC,CASSPGWGGETQYF